Shown below are 6 T cell receptor beta chains from a single sample sequenced in a study of T cells in localized non-small cell lung cancer. Only in-frame clones appear in the TCRdb table, and some are missing; sequencing was by immunoSEQ multiplex PCR. The table includes some 7,000 clones, about 23% detected once. Sequenced here: lung tumor tissue, sampled before any cancer treatment. Receptor source: a man aged 35 to 69 with stage III squamous cell lung carcinoma.

The chain employs TRBV9 and TRBJ2-3, with D unclear. CDR1 is SGDLS, CDR2 YYNGEE, per germline. V was shortened by 0 bases and J by 0 bases, with 5 bases between the two germline ends. The CDR3 consists of 14 residues. CDR3 nucleotide sequence: TGTGCCAGCAGCGTAGCTAGTAGCACAGATACGCAGTATTTT. Translating it yields CASSVASSTDTQYF. The full variable domain, with the rest looked up from reference TRBV9 and TRBJ2-3, is DSGVTQTPKHLITATGQRVTLRCSPRSGDLSVYWYQQSLDQGLQFLIQYYNGEERAKGNILERFSAQQFPDLHSELNLSSLELGDSALYFCASSVASSTDTQYFGPGTRLTVL.

This clone showed up just a few times. The DNA for the CDR3 is TGCGCCAGCAGCCAGCCTAGGGGGGGGCGAGACCAAGAAGCTTTCTTT. It specifies CASSQPRGGRDQEAFF. The chain combines TRBV4-1 with TRBJ1-1; a possible D gene is TRBD1 (6 bases). Deletions cut 3 bases from V and 8 bases from J, with 22 bases between. Germline lookup yields CDR1 MGHRA and CDR2 YSYEKL. CDR3 size: 16 residues.

V is TRBV6-8 and J is TRBJ2-7; 7 bases line up with TRBD1. This CDR3 region has 16 residues. After removal of 0 bases from V and 3 bases from J, the junction contained 8 bases not matched to a gene. Germline CDR1 and CDR2: MNHGY and SAAAGT. The CDR3 is CASSYSTSGTDYEQYF. CDR3 DNA: TGTGCCAGCAGTTACTCGACTTCGGGGACAGACTACGAGCAGTACTTC.

This chain joins TRBV11-3 and TRBJ2-7; 9 bases line up with TRBD2. Trimming removed 5 bases from V and 4 bases from J; junction bases left unmatched: 6. The CDR3 loop spans 14 amino acids. The V gene's germline CDR1 is SGHNT and CDR2 YENEEA. The CDR3 reads CASSLRTSEYEQYF. CDR3 in DNA: TGTGCCAGCAGCCTCCGGACTAGCGAGTACGAGCAGTACTTC.

This clone has only a few counts. V usage is TRBV11-3 and J usage is TRBJ1-1; 8 positions match TRBD1. This CDR3 is 16 amino acids long. Germline trimming cut 1 base from V and 6 bases from J; bases unmatched to any gene: 10. The germline V gene has CDR1 SGHNT and CDR2 YENEEA. CDR3 nucleotides: TGTGCCAGCAGCTTAGGGCAGGGGGCGATTACAGCTGAAGCTTTCTTT. It codes for CASSLGQGAITAEAFF. The full variable domain, rest sourced from reference TRBV11-3 and TRBJ1-1, is EAGVVQSPRYKIIEKKQPVAFWCNPISGHNTLYWYLQNLGQGPELLIRYENEEAVDDSQLPKDRFSAERLKGVDSTLKIQPAELGDSAVYLCASSLGQGAITAEAFFGQGTRLTVV.

This clone was recorded a few times. The V gene is TRBV28, the J gene TRBJ2-3; the D is unclear. This CDR3 comprises 12 residues. CDR1 is MDHEN and CDR2 is SYDVKM in the germline V gene. Trimming removed 6 bases from V and 6 bases from J, with 10 bases in between. The CDR3 region is CASRPASDTQYF. The CDR3, as DNA: TGTGCCAGCAGGCCGGCTTCTGATACGCAGTATTTT. Filled out from reference TRBV28 and TRBJ2-3, the complete variable domain reads DVKVTQSSRYLVKRTGEKVFLECVQDMDHENMFWYRQDPGLGLRLIYFSYDVKMKEKGDIPEGYSVSREKKERFSLILESASTNQTSMYLCASRPASDTQYFGPGTRLTVL.